These T cell receptor beta chains were read from a single sample in a study of T cell responses to AZD1222 COVID-19 vaccine. Assay used: immunoSEQ multiplex PCR; TCRdb lists only in-frame clones, some missing. Among approximately 100,000 clones listed, about nine tenths were seen once. Sample: peripheral blood, taken on day 0 of AZD1222 vaccination. These receptor sequences come from an adult in good health. Both conserved end residues are part of each CDR3. The order of the fields is V gene, J gene, D gene, clone size, CDR3 DNA, CDR3 protein. A D gene is named only where the DNA matches it firmly. Clone sizes are given selectively: once, few, many, or a class where the clone is expanded.

TRBV7-9,TRBJ1-1,TRBD1,NA,TGTGCCAGCAGCGCCGGGACAGGGGGCGCCCGAAACACTGAAGCTTTCTTT,CASSAGTGGARNTEAFF
TRBV3-1/TRBV3-2,TRBJ1-1,NA,NA,TGTGCCAGCAGCAACGGCAGAGGAACTGAAGCTTTCTTT,CASSNGRGTEAFF
TRBV4-2,TRBJ2-5,TRBD2,NA,TGTGCCAGCAGCCAAGATGGGGGACTAGCGGAGACCCAGTACTTC,CASSQDGGLAETQYF
TRBV3-1/TRBV3-2,TRBJ1-2,NA,NA,TGTGCCAGCAGCCCCCAGGTCAGCGACAACTATGGCTACACCTTC,CASSPQVSDNYGYTF
TRBV2,TRBJ1-2,NA,NA,TGTGCCAGCAGCCCCATGGGCCGAGGGTCCGGTGGCTACACCTTC,CASSPMGRGSGGYTF
TRBV19,TRBJ2-7,TRBD1,NA,TGTGCCAGTAGCGACCGGGACAGGGGCTACGAGCAGTACTTC,CASSDRDRGYEQYF
TRBV5-4,TRBJ1-1,NA,NA,TGTGCCAGCAGGGACCCGCGGGGCGGGGGACCGAACACTGAAGCTTTCTTT,CASRDPRGGGPNTEAFF
TRBV4-1,TRBJ2-7,TRBD1,NA,TGCGCCAGCAGCCAACGCCGGGACAGAGTCAACGAGCAGTACTTC,CASSQRRDRVNEQYF
TRBV5-1,TRBJ2-2,NA,NA,TGCGCCAGCAGCTTTATTTCAGATTCGAACACCGGGGAGCTGTTTTTT,CASSFISDSNTGELFF
TRBV5-4,TRBJ2-3,NA,NA,TGTGCCAGCAGGAAGGATAGCACAGATACGCAGTATTTT,CASRKDSTDTQYF
TRBV5-8,TRBJ1-2,NA,NA,TGTGCCAGCAGCTTGGGAAGTCGTTGGGACTATGGCTACACCTTC,CASSLGSRWDYGYTF
TRBV6-2/TRBV6-3,TRBJ2-3,NA,once,TGTGCCAGCAGTTACTCTCGGGGCACAGATACGCAGTATTTT,CASSYSRGTDTQYF
TRBV4-3,TRBJ1-2,NA,NA,TGCGCCAGCAGCCCAAAAGGGCGTTACGGCGGCTACACCTTC,CASSPKGRYGGYTF
TRBV19,TRBJ2-1,NA,once,TGTGCCAGTAGTATACGGGCACTTTTCCCTGAGCAGTTCTTC,CASSIRALFPEQFF
TRBV5-6,TRBJ1-3,TRBD1,NA,TGTGCCAGCAGCATACGGGGACAGGGGGCGATGAACACCATATATTTT,CASSIRGQGAMNTIYF
TRBV11-1,TRBJ2-7,NA,NA,TGTGCCAGCAGCTTAGCGGCAGAGGGCCTTTCCTACGAGCAGTACTTC,CASSLAAEGLSYEQYF
TRBV5-1,TRBJ2-6,NA,NA,TGCGCCAGCAGCCCGGGGCCTAGCTCTGGGGCCAACGTCCTGACTTTC,CASSPGPSSGANVLTF
TRBV28,TRBJ1-2,TRBD1,NA,TGTGCCAGCAGTCCGGGACAGGGGCGTCTTGGCTATGGCTACACCTTC,CASSPGQGRLGYGYTF
TRBV4-3,TRBJ2-7,NA,few,TGCGCCAGCAGCCAAGGCCCCGGGACACAGTACGAGCAGTACTTC,CASSQGPGTQYEQYF
TRBV18,TRBJ2-5,NA,NA,TGTGCCAGCTCACAACAGATTCAAGAGACCCAGTACTTC,CASSQQIQETQYF
TRBV19,TRBJ2-1,TRBD2,NA,TGTGCCAGTAGTATAGGACTAGCGGGGCACAATGAGCAGTTCTTC,CASSIGLAGHNEQFF
TRBV30,TRBJ1-1,TRBD1,NA,TGTGCCTGGAACAGGGGCGCATTGAACACTGAAGCTTTCTTT,CAWNRGALNTEAFF
TRBV7-9,TRBJ2-1,TRBD2,NA,TGTGCCAGCAGCTTAGTAGGGCTAGCGGGGGGGCTGAATGAGCAGTTCTTC,CASSLVGLAGGLNEQFF
TRBV9,TRBJ1-1,NA,NA,TGTGCCAGCAGCGTAGGGAGGGCTTCTAGGAACACTGAAGCTTTCTTT,CASSVGRASRNTEAFF
TRBV7-9,TRBJ1-4,NA,once,TGTGCCAGCAGAACCTCCCGGCTACAGCCAAATGAAAAACTGTTTTTT,CASRTSRLQPNEKLFF
TRBV5-1,TRBJ1-2,NA,NA,TGCGCCAGCAGCTTTAGTACCGGGACAATTAACTATGGCTACACCTTC,CASSFSTGTINYGYTF
TRBV4-1,TRBJ1-2,NA,few,TGCGCCAGCAGCCAAGAGCATGGGGGCGCTGGCTACACCTTC,CASSQEHGGAGYTF
TRBV7-8,TRBJ1-1,TRBD1,NA,TGTGCCAGCAGGGGGGTGGTTGGGACAGGGATCACTGAAGCTTTCTTT,CASRGVVGTGITEAFF
TRBV11-3,TRBJ2-7,TRBD2,once,TGTGCCAGCAGCAAGCGGGGGGCTGACTACGAGCAGTACTTC,CASSKRGADYEQYF
TRBV7-9,TRBJ1-2,NA,NA,TGTGCCAGCACATTAGGGATCGGCGGGGCGCAGAACTATGGCTACACCTTC,CASTLGIGGAQNYGYTF
TRBV9,TRBJ1-2,NA,once,TGTGCCAGCACCCCGAAGGAGATTGAGAACTATGGCTACACCTTC,CASTPKEIENYGYTF
TRBV6-2/TRBV6-3,TRBJ1-5,NA,NA,TGTGCCAGCAGTTATTGGCCAAGACAACGTAGCAATCAGCCCCAGCATTTT,CASSYWPRQRSNQPQHF
TRBV5-4,TRBJ2-2,NA,NA,TGTGCCAGCAGCCCGAGAGGGGGGGCGGGCACCGGGGAGCTGTTTTTT,CASSPRGGAGTGELFF